These 21 T cell receptor beta chains came from one sample sequenced in a study of cytomegalovirus exposure and HLA in healthy donors. The PCR used 60 Vbeta and 13 Jbeta primers. TCRdb keeps only in-frame clones here, not all; method: immunoSEQ multiplex PCR. The sample holds 150,000 to 200,000 clones; around 80% are singletons and the top ten take 4.5% to 5.5%. Sequenced material: PBMCs. The receptors shown here come from a woman aged 50 to 60 in good health and CMV-seropositive.

This chain joins TRBV11-2 and TRBJ2-7; 15 bases agree with TRBD2. J lost 1 base, V lost 4 bases, and 2 bases had no gene match. This CDR3 comprises 16 residues. Germline V gene data show CDR1 as SGHAT and CDR2 as FQNNGV. CDR3 in DNA: TGTGCCAGCAGCTCGGGACTAGCGGGAGGTTCCTACGAGCAGTACTTC. Its translation is CASSSGLAGGSYEQYF.

The chain recombines TRBV10-2 with TRBJ1-2, with D perhaps matching TRBD1 (5 bases). The ends were cut back, 0 bases at V and 7 bases at J, with 12 bases in the middle. This CDR3 comprises 14 residues. The V gene's germline CDR1 is WSHSY and CDR2 SAAADI. The DNA for the CDR3 is TGCGCCAGCAGTGAGTCGAATCAGGGAACTGGCTACACCTTC. Protein sequence: CASSESNQGTGYTF.

The chain combines TRBV7-6 with TRBJ1-2; a possible D gene is TRBD1 (5 bases). Germline lookup yields CDR1 SGHVS and CDR2 FNYEAQ. V was pared by 5 bases and J by 6 bases, with 13 bases between. The length of the CDR3 is 13 residues. The CDR3, as DNA: TGTGCCAGCAGCCTAATTCGGGGGAATGGCTACACCTTC. Protein product: CASSLIRGNGYTF.

V gene TRBV30 combines with J gene TRBJ1-2; 9 nucleotides match TRBD1. Germline CDR1 reads GTSNPN; CDR2 reads SVGIG (reference sequence). J lost 8 bases, V lost 0 bases, and 7 bases had no gene match. The CDR3 is 14 amino acids. DNA for the CDR3: TGTGCCTGGAGTGTCCGGACAGGGGTTGGCGGCTACACCTTC. Protein sequence: CAWSVRTGVGGYTF.

This rearrangement joins TRBV21-1 to TRBJ2-5; TRBD1, the table's D call, lacks a check against the DNA. TRBV21-1 is recorded as a pseudogene. The CDR3 has 18 residues. CDR3 nucleotide sequence: TGTGCCAGCAGCAAAGGAAAAAGGGGGCTCCCCGGGAGAGAGACCCAGTACTTC. Encoded protein: CASSKGKRGLPGRETQYF.

V gene TRBV4-2 combines with J gene TRBJ2-3; 12 bases align to TRBD2. Trimming took 0 bases from V and 9 from J; bases not matched to a gene: 10. The CDR3 totals 17 residues. Per germline, CDR1 LGHNA and CDR2 YNFKEQ. DNA for the CDR3: TGTGCCAGCAGCCAAGATCTGACTAGCGGGAGTCACACAACGCAGTATTTT. It specifies CASSQDLTSGSHTTQYF.

V is TRBV15 and J is TRBJ1-2; TRBD1 aligns across 7 bases. In germline, CDR1 is LNHNV, CDR2 YYDKDF (reference sequence). The CDR3 runs to 12 residues. Losses at the gene ends were 5 bases for V and 4 bases for J; bases not matched to a gene: 1. CDR3 nucleotides: TGTGCCACCAGCCCAGGGGGCTATGGCTACACCTTC. Translation: CATSPGGYGYTF.

The V and J genes are TRBV9 and TRBJ1-3, with D unclear. Per the germline V gene, CDR1 is SGDLS and CDR2 is YYNGEE. CDR3 length: 15 residues. With 0 bases removed from V and 0 bases from J, the gap between germline ends came to 7 bases. The CDR3 reads CASSVGHGSGNTIYF. The CDR3 DNA reads TGTGCCAGCAGCGTAGGCCACGGCTCTGGAAACACCATATATTTT.

This chain joins TRBV5-8 and TRBJ1-2; D ambiguous. The germline V and J ends were trimmed by 0 bases and 3 bases, with 9 bases remaining between them. This CDR3 comprises 14 residues. CDR1 and CDR2 (germline): SGHTS, YDEGEE. CDR3 region: CASSLVGADYGYTF. The CDR3 DNA sequence: TGTGCCAGCAGCTTGGTCGGAGCGGACTATGGCTACACCTTC.

The chain is built from TRBV28 and TRBJ2-1; 10 positions agree with TRBD2. The ends lost 6 bases at V and 6 bases at J; junction bases unmatched: 2. This CDR3 has 13 residues. CDR1 and CDR2 from the germline V gene are MDHEN and SYDVKM. The CDR3 loop is CASSLAGGNEQFF. CDR3 bases: TGTGCCAGCAGCTTAGCGGGGGGCAATGAGCAGTTCTTC.

The chain joins TRBV7-8 to TRBJ2-1, with 7 bases matching TRBD2. This CDR3 has 15 residues. Germline CDR1 reads SGHVS; CDR2 reads FQNEAQ. Germline trimming cut 2 bases from V and 0 bases from J; bases unmatched to any gene: 1. For the CDR3, the DNA is TGTGCCAGCAGCTTACGGGGGGACTCCTACAATGAGCAGTTCTTC. As protein: CASSLRGDSYNEQFF.

This chain links TRBV5-1 with TRBJ1-1, with 8 bases identical to TRBD1. The CDR3 totals 15 residues. Germline CDR1 is SGHRS and CDR2 is YFSETQ. The V gene end was trimmed by 0 bases and the J gene end by 4 bases; junction bases not matched to a gene: 5. The DNA of the CDR3 is TGCGCCAGCAGCTTGGGACAGGGGATTGTCACTGAAGCTTTCTTT. Translated: CASSLGQGIVTEAFF.

This clone was found once. The chain couples TRBV4-1 to TRBJ2-5; TRBD1 matches 9 bases. The tail of the sequence fits TRBJ2-7 better, so the J call may be wrong. This CDR3 is 15 amino acids long. Germline loops: CDR1 MGHRA, CDR2 YSYEKL. CDR3 protein: CASSQEGTGTYEQYF. CDR3 bases: TGCGCCAGCAGCCAAGAAGGGACAGGGACCTACGAGCAGTACTTC.

With respect to this clone: Other DNA sequences in this specimen translate into the identical CDR3. The chain combines TRBV9 with TRBJ1-1, with D possibly being TRBD1 (6 bases). Germline V gene sequence: CDR1 SGDLS, CDR2 YYNGEE. V lost 3 bases, J lost 8 bases, and 11 bases lay in between. The CDR3 totals 12 residues. The chain's CDR3 is CASSGGGREAFF. The CDR3 DNA sequence: TGTGCCAGCAGCGGGGGGGGCAGAGAAGCTTTCTTT. Complete variable domain (other parts from reference TRBV9 and TRBJ1-1): DSGVTQTPKHLITATGQRVTLRCSPRSGDLSVYWYQQSLDQGLQFLIQYYNGEERAKGNILERFSAQQFPDLHSELNLSSLELGDSALYFCASSGGGREAFFGQGTRLTVV.

For the CDR3, the DNA is TGTGCCTGCAGTCCCGAGCCATACGAGCAGTACTTC. It is translated as CACSPEPYEQYF. The chain links TRBV30 to TRBJ2-7, with unresolved D. Trimming removed 6 bases at V and 4 bases at J, with 13 bases between. This CDR3 region has 12 residues. CDR1 is GTSNPN, CDR2 SVGIG, per germline (reference sequence).

In this sample, this clone turned up a few times. The chain links TRBV4-3 to TRBJ1-1; 9 nucleotides align to TRBD1. Germline trimming cut 2 bases from V and 0 bases from J; bases unmatched to any gene: 10. This CDR3 is built from 18 residues. Per germline, CDR1 LGHNA and CDR2 YSLEER. In DNA, the CDR3 is TGCGCCAGCAGCCAACAGCGGGACAGGGAGTCCATGAACACTGAAGCTTTCTTT. It codes for CASSQQRDRESMNTEAFF.

In this sample, this clone turned up once. The chain joins TRBV29-1 to TRBJ1-2, with 7 bases lining up with TRBD1. The CDR3 loop spans 14 amino acids. Trimming removed 4 bases from V and 4 bases from J; junction bases left unmatched: 9. Germline CDR1 SQVTM, CDR2 ANQGSEA. CDR3 DNA: TGCAGCGTTGGGAGAGGCGGGACAGCCTATGGCTACACCTTC. Translating it yields CSVGRGGTAYGYTF.

The CDR3 loop reads CASSPDAGSVNTEAFF. CDR3 nucleotides: TGTGCCAGCAGTCCGGATGCAGGGTCTGTGAACACTGAAGCTTTCTTT. This chain links TRBV13 with TRBJ1-1, with a possible D match to TRBD1 (5 bases). V dropped 6 bases and J dropped 0 bases, with 17 bases sitting between them. The germline V gene encodes CDR1 PRHDT and CDR2 FYEKMQ (reference sequence). The CDR3 is 16 amino acids.

The chain joins TRBV11-2 to TRBJ2-7, with D possibly being TRBD1 (6 bases). The V end was cut by 1 base, the J end by 7 bases, with 11 bases between. Germline V lookup: CDR1 SGHAT, CDR2 FQNNGV. The CDR3 contains 13 residues. The CDR3 DNA follows: TGTGCCAGCAGCTTAGGGGGACACGGGGAGCAGTACTTC. This encodes CASSLGGHGEQYF.

The V call is TRBV5-1, the J call TRBJ1-1, with 7 bases matching TRBD1. CDR3 length equals 14 residues. CDR1 and CDR2 (germline): SGHRS, YFSETQ. Trimming removed 4 bases from V and 5 bases from J; junction bases left unmatched: 8. The CDR3 nucleotides read TGCGCCAGCAGCGTGGACAGGCCTGGGACTGAAGCTTTCTTT. Protein product: CASSVDRPGTEAFF.

In its sample, this clone was seen once. The gene calls are TRBV5-1 and TRBJ2-2; D may be TRBD2 (6 bases). V lost 0 bases and J 5 bases, leaving 11 bases between the germline ends. CDR1 is SGHRS and CDR2 is YFSETQ in the germline V gene. The CDR3 is 15 residues long. In DNA form, the CDR3 reads TGCGCCAGCAGCTTGGTACTAGCACAGACCGGGGAGCTGTTTTTT. Translating it yields CASSLVLAQTGELFF.